This T cell receptor (beta chain) is from a study of cytomegalovirus exposure and HLA in healthy donors. Study-wide background: Per a later analysis, the roughly 670 first-cohort and more than 100 validation repertoires shared one platform. General study results and limits: A list of approximately 160 TCR beta chains associated with cytomegalovirus was given. It was reported that the classifier diagnosed cytomegalovirus status with high specificity and sensitivity in both the original and validation cohorts.

Germline lookup yields CDR1 GTSNPN and CDR2 SVGIG (reference sequence). The V gene lost 0 bases and the J gene lost 2 bases, with 8 bases spanning the gap. The CDR3 covers 14 residues. The 120-subject validation cohort, separate from the roughly 700-subject first cohort, included the donors. Comment on this clone: Antigen specificity is unknown.

The repertoire was sequenced with immunoSEQ multiplex PCR; TCRdb's copy has only in-frame clones and lacks some. Among 130,000 to 150,000 clones listed, 87% were seen once. The TCR was taken from a man aged 18 to 30 in good health and CMV-seropositive. The chain couples TRBV30 to TRBJ1-5; unclear D gene. The sequenced sample consisted of PBMCs. CDR3 sequence reads: CAWSVPVGNQPQHF. In nucleotides, the CDR3 is TGTGCCTGGAGTGTACCGGTTGGCAATCAGCCCCAGCATTTT.